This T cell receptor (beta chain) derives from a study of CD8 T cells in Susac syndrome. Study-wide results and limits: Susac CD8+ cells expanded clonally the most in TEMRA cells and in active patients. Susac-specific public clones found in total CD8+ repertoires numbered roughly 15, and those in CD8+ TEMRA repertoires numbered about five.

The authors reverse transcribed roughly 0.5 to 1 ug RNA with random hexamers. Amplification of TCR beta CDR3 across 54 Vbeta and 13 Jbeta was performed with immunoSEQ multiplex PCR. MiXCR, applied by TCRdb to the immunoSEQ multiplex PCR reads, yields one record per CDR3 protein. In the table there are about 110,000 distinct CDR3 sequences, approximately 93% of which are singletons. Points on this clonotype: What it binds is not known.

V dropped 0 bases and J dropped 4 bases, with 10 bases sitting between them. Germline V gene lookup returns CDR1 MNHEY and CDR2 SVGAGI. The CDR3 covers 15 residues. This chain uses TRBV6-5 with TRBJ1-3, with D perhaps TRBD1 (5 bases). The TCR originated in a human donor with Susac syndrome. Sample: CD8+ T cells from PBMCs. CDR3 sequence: CASSYSTGVGNTIYF. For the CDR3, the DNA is TGTGCCAGCAGTTACTCAACGGGGGTCGGAAACACCATATATTTT.